This TCR beta chain was captured in a study of blood T cells in healthy people across ages. Study-wide points: A strong correlation between TCR beta diversity and naive T cell percentage was seen.

Turning to this clonotype: What it recognizes is unknown.

Using a J-beta primer mix together with a sample-barcoded 5' primer, a second PCR was run for roughly 7 to 11 cycles. TCRdb re-called the 5' RACE reads with MiXCR, one entry per CDR3 protein. The table has roughly 410,000 distinct CDR3 sequences, 50% to 60% seen once. This TCR came from a man in his fifties or sixties in good health. The sample consisted of blood.

CDR3 coding DNA: TGTGCCAGCAGTTCCGACGGCGGGGGGGCGTGGAATGAGCAGTTCTTC. It encodes CASSSDGGGAWNEQFF. This chain joins TRBV12-3 or TRBV12-4 and TRBJ2-1; 9 bases line up with TRBD2. V was pared by 4 bases and J by 7 bases, with 11 bases of the junction left unmatched. CDR3 size: 16 residues.